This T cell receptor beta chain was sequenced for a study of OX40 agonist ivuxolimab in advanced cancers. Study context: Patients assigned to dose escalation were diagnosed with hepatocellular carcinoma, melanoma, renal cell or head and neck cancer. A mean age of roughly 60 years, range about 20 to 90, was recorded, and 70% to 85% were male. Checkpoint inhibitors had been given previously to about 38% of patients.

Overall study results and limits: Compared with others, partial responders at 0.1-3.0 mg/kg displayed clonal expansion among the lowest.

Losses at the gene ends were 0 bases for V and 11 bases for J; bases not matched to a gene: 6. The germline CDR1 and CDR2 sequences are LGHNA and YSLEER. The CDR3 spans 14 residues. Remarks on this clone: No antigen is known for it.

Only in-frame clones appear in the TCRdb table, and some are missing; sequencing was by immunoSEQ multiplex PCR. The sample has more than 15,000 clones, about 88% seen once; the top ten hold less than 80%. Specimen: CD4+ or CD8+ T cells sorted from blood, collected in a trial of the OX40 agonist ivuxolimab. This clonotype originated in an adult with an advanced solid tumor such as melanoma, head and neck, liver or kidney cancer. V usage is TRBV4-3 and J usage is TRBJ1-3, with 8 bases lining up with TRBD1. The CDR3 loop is CASSQERDRLPIYF. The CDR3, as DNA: TGCGCCAGCAGCCAAGAAAGGGACAGGCTCCCCATATATTTT.